This TCR beta chain was identified during a study of cytomegalovirus exposure and HLA in healthy donors. General study findings and limits: Altogether, about 160 TCR beta chains were recorded as cytomegalovirus-associated.

The CDR3 spans 13 residues. Trimming removed 10 bases at V and 4 bases at J, with 17 bases between. Per the germline V gene, CDR1 is SGHDT and CDR2 is YYEEEE. Concerning this clone: Antigen unknown.

The PCR ran on 60 Vbeta and 13 Jbeta primers. The method was immunoSEQ multiplex PCR; TCRdb's version includes in-frame clones alone and lacks a portion of them. Its clone listing holds 120,000 to 150,000 clones. Source material: PBMCs. This clonotype was obtained from a middle-aged man in good health and CMV-seronegative. The chain employs TRBV5-6 and TRBJ2-5; D is possibly TRBD1 (5 bases). CDR3 DNA: TGTGCCGGCAATATGCAGGGTTCAGAGACCCAGTACTTC. Translating gives CAGNMQGSETQYF.